Included here is one TCR beta chain sequence, with context. Its target is not known. CDR3 length: 15 amino acids. The V gene's germline CDR1 is MDHEN and CDR2 SYDVKM. With 4 bases clipped from V and 7 bases from J, the junction kept 10 bases outside the gene matches. Here immunoSEQ multiplex PCR was the method, and the copy in TCRdb shows in-frame clones only, minus some. Counted here are hundreds of thousands of clones, approximately 74% occurring once; the ten biggest clones make up approximately 1.6%. The data were obtained in a study of shared clonotypes between healthy human individuals. Points from the study as a whole: Deeper or shallower sequencing was expected to change how clonotypes are shared among donors.

The chain joins TRBV28 to TRBJ2-4; TRBD2 aligns across 7 bases. Sequences were obtained from memory CD4+ T cells sorted from blood. This sample's subset: CD45RA-negative fraction. The TCR was taken from a woman aged 30 to 39 in good health. CDR3 in amino acids: CASSSGLGEGNIQYF. The CDR3 region has the DNA TGTGCCAGCAGTTCCGGGCTTGGGGAGGGGAACATTCAGTACTTC.